What follows are 23 T cell receptor beta chains derived from one specimen sequenced in a study of a mutant IDH1 vaccine in newly diagnosed glioma. Produced via immunoSEQ multiplex PCR; TCRdb's table is partial and in-frame only. The table shows tens of thousands of clones, with less than 65% occurring only once. These TCRs' antigens remain unknown. Time point given: week 47, end of study. Mutant IDH1 20-mer peptide, at 300 ug, made up each vaccine dose, with topical imiquimod. This specimen was peripheral blood mononuclear cells (PBMCs), taken from a glioma patient whose treatment included an IDH1 peptide vaccine. The receptor set was obtained from a man in his forties with glioma. Some clones in this sample may be carry-over from other donors' samples.

The chain has TRBV6-5 and TRBJ2-2, with D hard to call. The CDR3 extends over 13 amino acids. V gave up 7 bases and J gave up 6 bases, with 12 bases separating them. Germline V lookup: CDR1 MNHEY, CDR2 SVGAGI. CDR3 DNA sequence: TGTGCCAGCACCCAAGGTTCGGCCGGGGAGCTGTTTTTT. Translated, it gives CASTQGSAGELFF.

This chain joins TRBV2 and TRBJ1-2; 9 bases are a match to TRBD1. Germline loops: CDR1 SNHLY, CDR2 FYNNEI. The CDR3 has 13 residues. V lost 5 bases and J lost 6; bases outside the gene matches: 4. The CDR3 is CASSTTGGDGYTF. The CDR3 bases are TGTGCCAGCAGTACAACAGGGGGCGATGGCTACACCTTC.

V gene TRBV10-1 combines with J gene TRBJ2-5; TRBD1 aligns across 12 bases. The germline CDR1 and CDR2 sequences are WNHNN and SYGVQD (reference sequence). The ends lost 6 bases at V and 0 bases at J; junction bases unmatched: 5. The CDR3 consists of 16 residues. The CDR3 DNA reads as TGCGCCAGCAGCAAAGGGACAGGGGGCTACCAAGAGACCCAGTACTTC. Protein: CASSKGTGGYQETQYF.

This chain joins TRBV18 and TRBJ2-3; 8 bases are shared with TRBD1. Germline assignment: CDR1 KGHSH and CDR2 LQKENI. This CDR3 has 15 amino acids. The trim removed 2 bases at V and 5 bases at J, leaving 6 bases unmatched. CDR3 protein: CASSPYGQGQDTQYF. In DNA form, the CDR3 reads TGTGCCAGCTCACCATACGGACAGGGACAAGATACGCAGTATTTT.

The chain uses TRBV19 and TRBJ2-3, with D unclear. CDR1 is LNHDA, CDR2 SQIVND, per germline (reference sequence). There are 16 residues in the CDR3. V dropped 0 bases and J dropped 0 bases, with 10 bases sitting between them. In DNA, the CDR3 is TGTGCCAGTAGTATAGACCGGACGGCTAGCACAGATACGCAGTATTTT. The encoded protein is CASSIDRTASTDTQYF.

The chain combines TRBV7-2 with TRBJ1-2; TRBD1 matches at 7 bases. The CDR3 has 14 amino acids. CDR1 SGHTA and CDR2 FQGNSA come from the germline V gene. V trimming: 4 bases; J trimming: 5 bases; junction bases outside the gene matches: 7. CDR3 nucleotide sequence: TGTGCCAGCAGCTCCGACAGGGATAGGTATGGCTACACCTTC. The encoded protein is CASSSDRDRYGYTF.

This clone was found a few times. Here the CDR3 reads CAWSVHSTDEAFF. The DNA for the CDR3 is TGTGCCTGGAGTGTACACAGTACCGATGAAGCTTTCTTT. The chain links TRBV30 to TRBJ1-1; no firm D call. The CDR3 has 13 amino acids. Germline V gene lookup returns CDR1 GTSNPN and CDR2 SVGIG (reference sequence). Between the trimmed V and J ends, which lost 0 bases and 7 bases, there was a span of 12 bases.

The rearrangement uses TRBV11-3 and TRBJ1-6; no definite D call. This CDR3 region has 14 residues. The germline V gene encodes CDR1 SGHNT and CDR2 YENEEA. The V and J ends lost 5 bases and 7 bases respectively, with 12 bases between them. The CDR3 coding sequence is TGTGCCAGCAGCCCGGACGGAACAAATTCACCCCTCCACTTT. This encodes CASSPDGTNSPLHF.

The chain carries TRBV5-6 and TRBJ2-7, with a possible D match to TRBD2 (5 bases). The CDR3 is 14 amino acids. V lost 2 bases, J lost 3 bases, and 12 bases lay in between. Germline loops: CDR1 SGHDT, CDR2 YYEEEE. CDR3 sequence reads: CASSFAGMYYEQYF. The CDR3 DNA follows: TGTGCCAGCAGCTTTGCCGGGATGTACTACGAGCAGTACTTC.

This clone showed up just once. The CDR3 nucleotides are TGTGCCAGCAGCCGGGGGGGAGGGGCGGAGAACACTGAAGCTTTCTTT. Protein: CASSRGGGAENTEAFF. The chain recombines TRBV9 with TRBJ1-1; tentative D call: TRBD1 (5 bases). The CDR3 extends over 16 amino acids. Trimming shortened V by 4 bases and J by 1 base, and 17 bases separated the two germline ends. Germline CDR1 is SGDLS and CDR2 is YYNGEE.

The rearrangement joins TRBV5-4 to TRBJ2-7, with TRBD1 identical over 10 bases. CDR1 is SGHNT and CDR2 is YYREEE in the germline V gene (reference sequence). The CDR3 sequence is 15 residues long. With V trimmed by 5 bases and J by 4 bases, 9 bases remained unmatched. The CDR3 nucleotides are TGTGCCAGCAGGATCTCGGGACAGGGGACATACGAGCAGTACTTC. It encodes CASRISGQGTYEQYF.

The gene calls are TRBV2 and TRBJ1-1, with TRBD1 identical over 11 bases. The V gene's germline CDR1 is SNHLY and CDR2 FYNNEI. The ends lost 7 bases at V and 10 bases at J; junction bases unmatched: 5. The CDR3 contains 12 residues. This CDR3 is CASTRDRGGAFF. CDR3 nucleotide sequence: TGTGCCAGCACCCGGGACAGGGGGGGAGCTTTCTTT. Complete variable domain (other parts from reference TRBV2 and TRBJ1-1): EPEVTQTPSHQVTQMGQEVILRCVPISNHLYFYWYRQILGQKVEFLVSFYNNEISEKSEIFDDQFSVERPDGSNFTLKIRSTKLEDSAMYFCASTRDRGGAFFGQGTRLTVV.

Concerning this clone itself: The conserved phenylalanine or tryptophan is not found at the CDR3 terminus, so this likely reflects a read error. V usage is TRBV5-1 and J usage is TRBJ2-7, with 10 bases identical to TRBD2. CDR1 and CDR2 from the germline V gene are SGHRS and YFSETQ. The CDR3 is 15 amino acids. With V trimmed by 4 bases and J by 4 bases, 8 bases remained unmatched. The CDR3 sequence is CASSKSGGASYEQYL. For the CDR3, the DNA is TGCGCCAGCAGCAAAAGCGGGGGGGCTTCTTACGAGCAGTACCTC.

This chain links TRBV5-4 with TRBJ2-7; possible D gene TRBD1, 5 bases. The germline gives CDR1 SGHNT, CDR2 YYREEE (reference sequence). The CDR3 consists of 14 residues. Trimming cost V 4 bases and J 1 base, with 12 bases left between them. CDR3: CASSPRVNSYEQYF. The DNA of the CDR3 is TGTGCCAGCAGCCCCAGGGTCAATTCCTACGAGCAGTACTTC.

This clone was picked up one time. CDR3 residues: CASRSSDRGETQYF. The CDR3 bases are TGTGCCAGCAGGTCCTCCGACAGGGGAGAGACCCAGTACTTC. The chain recombines TRBV5-6 with TRBJ2-5; the match to TRBD1 covers 8 bases. The length of the CDR3 is 14 residues. Germline CDR1 SGHDT, CDR2 YYEEEE. V gave up 5 bases and J gave up 4 bases; unmatched junction bases: 7.

The chain recombines TRBV6-5 with TRBJ1-2; 11 positions match TRBD1. The CDR3 runs to 15 residues. The V and J ends lost 5 bases and 5 bases, in that order; junction bases with no gene match: 7. Looked up from germline, CDR1 is MNHEY and CDR2 is SVGAGI. CDR3 coding DNA: TGTGCCAGCAGTACGCGGACAGGGGGCGGGTATGGCTACACCTTC. This codes for CASSTRTGGGYGYTF.

The sample holds a few counts of this clone. The rearrangement links TRBV7-9 to TRBJ2-1; 8 nucleotides match TRBD1. Losses at the gene ends were 5 bases for V and 8 bases for J; bases not matched to a gene: 11. The CDR3 is 15 amino acids. Germline V lookup: CDR1 SEHNR, CDR2 FQNEAQ (reference sequence). This CDR3 reads CASSPSRGRVDEQFF. In DNA, the CDR3 is TGTGCCAGCAGCCCCAGCAGGGGGCGCGTAGATGAGCAGTTCTTC.

This clone has just a few counts. The V and J genes are TRBV7-6 and TRBJ2-2; D is possibly TRBD2 (5 bases). The V gene lost 1 base and the J gene lost 4 bases, with 10 bases spanning the gap. This CDR3 has 15 amino acids. Looked up from germline, CDR1 is SGHVS and CDR2 is FNYEAQ. Written as DNA, the CDR3 is TGTGCCAGCAGCTTAGTCGGAGGATCCACCGGGGAGCTGTTTTTT. Translation gives CASSLVGGSTGELFF.

The chain recombines TRBV18 with TRBJ1-2, with 8 bases aligning to TRBD1. CDR1 and CDR2 from the germline V gene are KGHSH and LQKENI. This CDR3 has 14 residues. The ends lost 3 bases at V and 4 bases at J; junction bases unmatched: 4. Written as DNA, the CDR3 is TGTGCCAGCTCACCGGGGACAGGTACCTATGGCTACACCTTC. Protein: CASSPGTGTYGYTF. Drawing the rest from reference TRBV18 and TRBJ1-2, the complete variable domain is NAGVMQNPRHLVRRRGQEARLRCSPMKGHSHVYWYRQLPEEGLKFMVYLQKENIIDESGMPKERFSAEFPKEGPSILRIQQVVRGDSAAYFCASSPGTGTYGYTFGSGTRLTVV.

The rearrangement links TRBV2 to TRBJ2-7; D gene ambiguous. Between the trimmed V and J ends, which lost 3 bases and 3 bases, there was a span of 12 bases. In germline, CDR1 is SNHLY, CDR2 FYNNEI. The length of the CDR3 is 14 residues. In DNA form, the CDR3 reads TGTGCCAGCAGTGAGACACCTTTGGGCTACGAGCAGTACTTC. Encoded protein: CASSETPLGYEQYF.

This clone was found a few times. The rearrangement uses TRBV27 and TRBJ1-2; 11 bases line up with TRBD1. Per the germline V gene, CDR1 is MNHEY and CDR2 is SMNVEV (reference sequence). CDR3 length equals 16 residues. V trimming: 1 base; J trimming: 3 bases; junction bases outside the gene matches: 4. The DNA of the CDR3 is TGTGCCAGCAGTTTATTTCCGGGACAGGGGGACTATGGCTACACCTTC. Protein sequence: CASSLFPGQGDYGYTF.

This clone has only one observation. The rearrangement links TRBV6-6 to TRBJ1-1; D gene unclear. Germline CDR1 and CDR2: MNHNY and SVGAGI (reference sequence). The CDR3 loop spans 13 amino acids. V was pared by 6 bases and J by 4 bases, with 12 bases between. For the CDR3, the DNA is TGTGCCAGCAGCACGGACGGGAGCACTGAAGCTTTCTTT. This encodes CASSTDGSTEAFF.

This rearrangement joins TRBV5-1 to TRBJ1-6, with D possibly TRBD1 on 5 matching bases. The CDR3 is made up of 14 amino acids. Looked up from germline, CDR1 is SGHRS and CDR2 is YFSETQ. V lost 6 bases, J lost 9 bases, and 16 bases lay in between. The CDR3: CASKRSGLASPLHF. The CDR3 nucleotides are TGCGCCAGCAAACGATCAGGGCTTGCTTCACCCCTCCACTTT.